This T cell receptor beta chain was identified during a study of T-cell reconstitution after alpha-beta-depleted transplantation in children (TCRdb year 2016). The study in broad terms: T-cell immune reconstitution after TCRalphabeta/CD19-depleted allogeneic hematopoietic cell transplantation in children was quantitatively tracked in the study by means of TCR repertoire profiling. Overall study outcomes, separate from this receptor: In some patients, high TCRbeta diversity at day 60 was attributed to recipient T cells and intrathymic progenitors that had survived conditioning. The frequencies of hyperexpanded clones fell over the following months, and after one year, T-cell counts and TCRbeta diversity were mostly attributed to newly produced T cells. Apparently early alphabetaT-cell count recovery about two months after transplant reportedly relied on only several hundred rapidly expanded clones derived from non-depleted graft cells.

The treatment or condition tag for this specimen amounts to: allogeneic hematopoietic cell transplantation with graft depleted of TCRalphabeta T cells and CD19 B cells. The transplant recipients were children given TCRalphabeta/CD19-depleted allogeneic hematopoietic cell grafts. CDR1 and CDR2 are read off the germline V gene as SGHVS and FQNEAQ. V is shortened by 5 bases, J by 7 bases, and the region joining them spans 18 bases. The CDR3 measures 15 amino acids from cysteine to phenylalanine. Here the CDR3 DNA is all that survives: 45 bases in frame from base 1. Concerning this clonotype: It has no known antigen specificity. No base qualities exist here, and no much larger clone lies one base off it.

Receptor amplification or capture employed PCR. Sequencing was performed on an Illumina HiSeq 2500. TCR library preparation used molecular barcoding, with unique molecular identifiers applied to normalize quantification of the TCRbeta repertoire. TCRdb passed the public sequencing reads through fastp at Q25 and MiXCR, retaining productive beta sequences. Here each entry gathers all rows of one CDR3 protein and keeps the most common genes and DNA. Present in this sample are 450,000 to 600,000 distinct CDR3 sequences, about 10% of which were seen just once. About 2.1% of the sample is taken by the ten largest.

This chain joins TRBV7-8 to TRBJ2-4, and perhaps TRBD2 as D gene, on 6 matching bases. The receptor comes from a child aged 2-15 years with inherited bone marrow failure, due to receive a stem cell transplant. The sample consisted of PBMCs, taken before TCRalphabeta/CD19-depleted stem cell transplant. The bases read TGTGCCAGCAGCCCCCCCGGGCGGGGCCCTAACATTCAGTACTTC. Protein translation: CASSPPGRGPNIQYF.